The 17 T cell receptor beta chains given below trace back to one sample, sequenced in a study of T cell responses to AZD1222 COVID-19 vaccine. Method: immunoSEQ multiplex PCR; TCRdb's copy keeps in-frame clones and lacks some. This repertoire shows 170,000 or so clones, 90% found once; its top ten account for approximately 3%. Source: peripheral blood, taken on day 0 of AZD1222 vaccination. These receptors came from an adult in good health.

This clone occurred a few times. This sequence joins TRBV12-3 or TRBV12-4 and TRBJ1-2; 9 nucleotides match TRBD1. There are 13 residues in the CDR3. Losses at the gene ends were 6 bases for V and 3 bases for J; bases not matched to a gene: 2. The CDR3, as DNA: TGTGCCAGCAGCGGACAGGGGTACTATGGCTACACCTTC. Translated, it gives CASSGQGYYGYTF.

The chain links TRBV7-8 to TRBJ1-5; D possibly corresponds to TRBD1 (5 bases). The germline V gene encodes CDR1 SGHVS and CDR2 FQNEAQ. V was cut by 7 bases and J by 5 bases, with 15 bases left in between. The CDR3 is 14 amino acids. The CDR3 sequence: CASTTGTADQPQHF. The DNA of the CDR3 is TGTGCCAGCACTACTGGGACGGCAGATCAGCCCCAGCATTTT.

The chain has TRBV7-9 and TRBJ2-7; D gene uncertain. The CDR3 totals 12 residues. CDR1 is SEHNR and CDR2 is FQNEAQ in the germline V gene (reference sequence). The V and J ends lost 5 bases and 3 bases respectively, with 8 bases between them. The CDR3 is CASSKKVYEQYF. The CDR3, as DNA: TGTGCCAGCAGCAAAAAGGTCTACGAGCAGTACTTC.

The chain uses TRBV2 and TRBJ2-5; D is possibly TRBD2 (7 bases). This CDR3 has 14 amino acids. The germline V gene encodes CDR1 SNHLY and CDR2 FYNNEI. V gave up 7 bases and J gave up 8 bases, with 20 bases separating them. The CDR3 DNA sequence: TGTGCCAGCATAGTCAACCCGGCGGGGGCAACCCAGTACTTC. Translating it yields CASIVNPAGATQYF. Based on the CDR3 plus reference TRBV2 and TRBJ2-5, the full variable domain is EPEVTQTPSHQVTQMGQEVILRCVPISNHLYFYWYRQILGQKVEFLVSFYNNEISEKSEIFDDQFSVERPDGSNFTLKIRSTKLEDSAMYFCASIVNPAGATQYFGPGTRLLVL.

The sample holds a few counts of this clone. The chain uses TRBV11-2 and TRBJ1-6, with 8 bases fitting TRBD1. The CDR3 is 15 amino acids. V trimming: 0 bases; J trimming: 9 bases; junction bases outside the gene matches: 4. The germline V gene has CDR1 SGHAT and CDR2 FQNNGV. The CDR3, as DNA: TGTGCCAGCAGCTTAGAAACAGGGGGATCTTCACCCCTCCACTTT. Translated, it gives CASSLETGGSSPLHF.

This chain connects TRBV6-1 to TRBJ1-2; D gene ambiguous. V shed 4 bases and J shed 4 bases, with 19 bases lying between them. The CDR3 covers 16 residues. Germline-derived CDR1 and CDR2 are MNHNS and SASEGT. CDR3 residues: CASSAPWSGATYGYTF. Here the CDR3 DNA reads TGTGCCAGCAGTGCCCCGTGGTCGGGAGCTACCTATGGCTACACCTTC.

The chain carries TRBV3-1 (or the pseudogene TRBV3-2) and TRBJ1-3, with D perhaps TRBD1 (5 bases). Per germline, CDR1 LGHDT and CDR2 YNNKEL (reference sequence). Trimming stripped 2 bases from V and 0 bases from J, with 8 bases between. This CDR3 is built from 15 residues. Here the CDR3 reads CASSQQGASGNTIYF. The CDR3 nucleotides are TGTGCCAGCAGCCAACAGGGTGCCTCTGGAAACACCATATATTTT.

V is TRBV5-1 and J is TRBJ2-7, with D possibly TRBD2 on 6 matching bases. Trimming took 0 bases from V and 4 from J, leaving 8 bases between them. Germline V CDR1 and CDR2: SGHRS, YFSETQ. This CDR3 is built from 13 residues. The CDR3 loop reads CASSLVRGYEQYF. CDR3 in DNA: TGCGCCAGCAGCTTGGTCCGGGGGTACGAGCAGTACTTC.

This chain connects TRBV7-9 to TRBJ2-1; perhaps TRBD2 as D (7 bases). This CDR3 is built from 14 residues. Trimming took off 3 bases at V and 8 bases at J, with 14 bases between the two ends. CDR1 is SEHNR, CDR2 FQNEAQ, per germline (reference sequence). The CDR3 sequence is CASSFRGGGDEQFF. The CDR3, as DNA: TGTGCCAGCAGCTTTCGAGGGGGAGGGGATGAGCAGTTCTTC. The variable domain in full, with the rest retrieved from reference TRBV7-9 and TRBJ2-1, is DTGVSQNPRHKITKRGQNVTFRCDPISEHNRLYWYRQTLGQGPEFLTYFQNEAQLEKSRLLSDRFSAERPKGSFSTLEIQRTEQGDSAMYLCASSFRGGGDEQFFGPGTRLTVL.

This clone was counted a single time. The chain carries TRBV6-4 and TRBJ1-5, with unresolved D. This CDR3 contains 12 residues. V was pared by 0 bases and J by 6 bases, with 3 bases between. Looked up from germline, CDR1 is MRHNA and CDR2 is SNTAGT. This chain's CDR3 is CASSDSLQPQHF. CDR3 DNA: TGTGCCAGCAGTGACTCCCTTCAGCCCCAGCATTTT.

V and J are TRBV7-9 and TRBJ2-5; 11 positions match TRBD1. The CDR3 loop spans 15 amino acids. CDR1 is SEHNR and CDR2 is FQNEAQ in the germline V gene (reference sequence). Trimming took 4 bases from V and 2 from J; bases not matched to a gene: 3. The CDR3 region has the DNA TGTGCCAGCAGCTCGGGACAGGGGGTACAAGAGACCCAGTACTTC. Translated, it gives CASSSGQGVQETQYF.

CDR3 nucleotide sequence: TGCGCCAGCAGCTTGGGTGGCAGGCGAGACGAAGGCTACACCTTC. It translates to CASSLGGRRDEGYTF. This chain joins TRBV5-1 and TRBJ1-2; D remains ambiguous. The CDR3 runs to 15 residues. The germline V and J ends were trimmed by 0 bases and 8 bases, with 17 bases remaining between them. Germline loops: CDR1 SGHRS, CDR2 YFSETQ.

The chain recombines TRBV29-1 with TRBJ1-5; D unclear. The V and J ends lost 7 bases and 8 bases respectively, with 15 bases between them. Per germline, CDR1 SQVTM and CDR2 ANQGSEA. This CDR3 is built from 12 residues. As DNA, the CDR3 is TGCAGCGCCGGGAGTTCCTGGGAGCCCCAGCATTTT. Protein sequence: CSAGSSWEPQHF. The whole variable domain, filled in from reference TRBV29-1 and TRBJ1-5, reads SAVISQKPSRDICQRGTSLTIQCQVDSQVTMMFWYRQQPGQSLTLIATANQGSEATYESGFVIDKFPISRPNLTFSTLTVSNMSPEDSSIYLCSAGSSWEPQHFGDGTRLSIL.

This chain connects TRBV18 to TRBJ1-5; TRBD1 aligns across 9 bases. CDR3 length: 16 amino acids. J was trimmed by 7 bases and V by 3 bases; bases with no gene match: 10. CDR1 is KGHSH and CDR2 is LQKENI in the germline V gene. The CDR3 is CASSPLGTGSDQPQHF. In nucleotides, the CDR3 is TGTGCCAGCTCACCGCTCGGGACAGGGAGTGACCAGCCCCAGCATTTT.

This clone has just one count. Written as DNA, the CDR3 is TGTGCCAGTAGTAGGGCGGGCCTAGATGAGCAGTTCTTC. This encodes CASSRAGLDEQFF. The chain carries TRBV19 and TRBJ2-1; TRBD2 is a possible D gene (5 bases). The CDR3 length is 13 residues. V lost 4 bases and J lost 8, with 12 bases in between. The germline gives CDR1 LNHDA, CDR2 SQIVND (reference sequence).

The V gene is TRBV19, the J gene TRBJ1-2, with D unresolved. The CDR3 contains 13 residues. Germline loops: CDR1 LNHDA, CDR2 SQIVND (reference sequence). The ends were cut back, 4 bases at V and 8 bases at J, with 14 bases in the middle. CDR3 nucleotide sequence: TGTGCCAGTAGTACGTCTGGGCGTCGCGGCTACACCTTC. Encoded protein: CASSTSGRRGYTF.

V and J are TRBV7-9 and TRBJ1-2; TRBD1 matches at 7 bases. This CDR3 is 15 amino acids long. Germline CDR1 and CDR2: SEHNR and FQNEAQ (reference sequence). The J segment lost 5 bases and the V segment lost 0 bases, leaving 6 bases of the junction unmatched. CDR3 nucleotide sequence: TGTGCCAGCAGCTTAGCGCGTGCAGGGGGGTATGGCTACACCTTC. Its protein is CASSLARAGGYGYTF. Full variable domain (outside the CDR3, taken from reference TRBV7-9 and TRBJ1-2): DTGVSQNPRHKITKRGQNVTFRCDPISEHNRLYWYRQTLGQGPEFLTYFQNEAQLEKSRLLSDRFSAERPKGSFSTLEIQRTEQGDSAMYLCASSLARAGGYGYTFGSGTRLTVV.